This entry lists 28 T cell receptor beta chains sequenced from one sample in a study of T cells in localized non-small cell lung cancer. The assay was immunoSEQ multiplex PCR, and TCRdb's table has in-frame clones only and misses some. The sample lists around 36,000 clones; around 79% were seen once. The sequencing here drew on PBMCs, taken before any cancer treatment. All receptors come from a woman aged 40 to 75 with stage II squamous cell lung carcinoma.

The chain joins TRBV4-2 to TRBJ2-7; no reliable D call. CDR1 and CDR2 from the germline V gene are LGHNA and YNFKEQ. This CDR3 contains 15 residues. Between the trimmed V and J ends, which lost 1 base and 2 bases, there was a span of 12 bases. Written as DNA, the CDR3 is TGTGCCAGCAGCCAAGCTGGTACAGCGACCTACGAGCAGTACTTC. Amino acid sequence: CASSQAGTATYEQYF.

The chain carries TRBV27 and TRBJ1-3, with D uncertain. The CDR3 consists of 14 residues. Germline lookup yields CDR1 MNHEY and CDR2 SMNVEV (reference sequence). V lost 6 bases and J 4 bases, leaving 13 bases between the germline ends. The chain's CDR3 is CASRSGIGGNTIYF. The CDR3 DNA sequence: TGTGCCAGCAGGAGCGGGATAGGAGGAAACACCATATATTTT.

This sequence joins TRBV27 and TRBJ2-3, with D possibly being TRBD1 (6 bases). Germline-derived CDR1 and CDR2 are MNHEY and SMNVEV (reference sequence). This CDR3 is 14 amino acids long. Trimming cost V 4 bases and J 5 bases, with 13 bases left between them. DNA of the CDR3: TGTGCCAGCAGTTCTTTCAGGGGAGTAGATACGCAGTATTTT. Amino acid sequence: CASSSFRGVDTQYF.

The CDR3 loop reads CASSSRVFDNEQFF. The CDR3 DNA reads TGTGCCAGCAGCTCCAGGGTATTCGACAATGAGCAGTTCTTC. The rearrangement links TRBV7-9 to TRBJ2-1; D is possibly TRBD1 (5 bases). V lost 4 bases, J lost 5 bases, and 12 bases lay in between. CDR3 size: 14 residues. Germline CDR1 SEHNR, CDR2 FQNEAQ (reference sequence).

The chain couples TRBV5-6 to TRBJ1-1; 7 bases map to TRBD1. CDR3 size: 14 residues. Trimming at V came to 5 bases and at J to 6 bases, leaving 10 bases not matched to a gene. CDR1 is SGHDT and CDR2 is YYEEEE in the germline V gene. CDR3 nucleotides: TGTGCCAGCAGTTTGCTGACAGGGCCCTCTGAAGCTTTCTTT. Translated: CASSLLTGPSEAFF.

This chain connects TRBV5-6 to TRBJ2-3, with 7 bases lining up with TRBD2. Germline assignment: CDR1 SGHDT and CDR2 YYEEEE. Trimming removed 2 bases from V and 0 bases from J; junction bases left unmatched: 3. The CDR3 length is 15 residues. For the CDR3, the DNA is TGTGCCAGCAGCTTCGGCGGGGGAAGCACAGATACGCAGTATTTT. Protein product: CASSFGGGSTDTQYF.

The chain employs TRBV18 and TRBJ1-3, with D uncertain. The V gene's germline CDR1 is KGHSH and CDR2 LQKENI. The CDR3 is 16 residues long. V gave up 3 bases and J gave up 0 bases, with 12 bases separating them. CDR3 region: CASSPVEGHSGNTIYF. CDR3 DNA sequence: TGTGCCAGCTCACCGGTAGAGGGTCACTCTGGAAACACCATATATTTT.

The chain links TRBV6-5 to TRBJ2-7; D gene unclear. The CDR3 runs to 16 residues. Looked up from germline, CDR1 is MNHEY and CDR2 is SVGAGI. V lost 3 bases and J 0 bases, leaving 15 bases between the germline ends. The CDR3 nucleotides read TGTGCCAGCAGTTATGCCCCAGATCATAGCTCCTACGAGCAGTACTTC. Translating gives CASSYAPDHSSYEQYF.

Worth noting for this clone: Distinct nucleotide sequences in the sample also encode this CDR3. V gene TRBV19 combines with J gene TRBJ1-3; 7 bases fit TRBD1. CDR1 and CDR2 from the germline V gene are LNHDA and SQIVND (reference sequence). V shed 7 bases, J shed 0 bases, and the junction held 12 bases outside the gene matches. CDR3 length: 17 amino acids. The CDR3 coding sequence is TGTGCCAGTACCGATCGACAGGGCTCATTCTCTGGAAACACCATATATTTT. Encoded protein: CASTDRQGSFSGNTIYF. Supplemented by reference TRBV19 and TRBJ1-3, the full variable domain reads DGGITQSPKYLFRKEGQNVTLSCEQNLNHDAMYWYRQDPGQGLRLIYYSQIVNDFQKGDIAEGYSVSREKKESFPLTVTSAQKNPTAFYLCASTDRQGSFSGNTIYFGEGSWLTVV.

In this sample, this clone turned up once. The CDR3 DNA reads TGTGCCAGCAACTACCCCTTCACCCTTAGGCCCCAGCATTTT. As protein: CASNYPFTLRPQHF. The chain recombines TRBV28 with TRBJ1-5; D is unclear. From germline, CDR1 is MDHEN and CDR2 SYDVKM. This CDR3 has 14 residues. The V and J ends lost 7 bases and 9 bases respectively, with 19 bases between them.

This chain uses TRBV6-5 with TRBJ2-5; TRBD1 might be the D (6 bases). The germline V and J ends were trimmed by 0 bases and 4 bases, with 6 bases remaining between them. The CDR3 length is 13 residues. Germline loops: CDR1 MNHEY, CDR2 SVGAGI. The CDR3 sequence: CASSYSGGETQYF. The CDR3 DNA sequence: TGTGCCAGCAGTTACTCAGGGGGAGAGACCCAGTACTTC.

Only one count was recorded for this clone. The chain has TRBV7-2 and TRBJ2-1, with D possibly matching TRBD1 (5 bases). With 0 bases removed from V and 5 bases from J, the gap between germline ends came to 5 bases. Germline-derived CDR1 and CDR2 are SGHTA and FQGNSA. The CDR3 contains 13 residues. For the CDR3, the DNA is TGTGCCAGCAGCTTAGCAGGGGACAATGAGCAGTTCTTC. As protein: CASSLAGDNEQFF.

This clone was seen once. The V gene is TRBV5-6, the J gene TRBJ1-2, with TRBD1 matching over 8 bases. This CDR3 is 15 amino acids long. In germline, CDR1 is SGHDT, CDR2 YYEEEE. Trimming removed 1 base from V and 4 bases from J; junction bases left unmatched: 6. In nucleotides, the CDR3 is TGTGCCAGCAGCTTGCCACAGGGGGGTGGCTATGGCTACACCTTC. As protein: CASSLPQGGGYGYTF. Drawing the rest from reference TRBV5-6 and TRBJ1-2, the complete variable domain is DAGVTQSPTHLIKTRGQQVTLRCSPKSGHDTVSWYQQALGQGPQFIFQYYEEEERQRGNFPDRFSGHQFPNYSSELNVNALLLGDSALYLCASSLPQGGGYGYTFGSGTRLTVV.

The V gene is TRBV10-3, the J gene TRBJ2-5; tentative D call: TRBD1 (5 bases). This CDR3 region has 13 residues. V was pared by 7 bases and J by 1 base, with 10 bases between. Germline V gives CDR1 ENHRY, CDR2 SYGVKD. The CDR3 spells CAIMGRLQETQYF. The DNA of the CDR3 is TGTGCCATCATGGGGCGGCTCCAAGAGACCCAGTACTTC.

This clone was seen more than once but under ten times. The chain couples TRBV2 to TRBJ1-5; 7 nucleotides align to TRBD1. Germline V CDR1 and CDR2: SNHLY, FYNNEI. The CDR3 totals 16 residues. J lost 2 bases, V lost 6 bases, and 10 bases had no gene match. The CDR3 DNA is TGTGCCAGCAGCGAGACAGGGTCCCTAGGCAATCAGCCCCAGCATTTT. It is translated as CASSETGSLGNQPQHF. The full variable domain, rest sourced from reference TRBV2 and TRBJ1-5, is EPEVTQTPSHQVTQMGQEVILRCVPISNHLYFYWYRQILGQKVEFLVSFYNNEISEKSEIFDDQFSVERPDGSNFTLKIRSTKLEDSAMYFCASSETGSLGNQPQHFGDGTRLSIL.

V is TRBV21-1 and J is TRBJ1-5. TRBV21-1 is annotated as a pseudogene. The CDR3 loop spans 17 amino acids. This CDR3 reads CASSRPGRLALNQPQHF. The CDR3 DNA is TGTGCCAGCAGCAGACCGGGACGATTGGCCCTCAATCAGCCCCAGCATTTT.

This CDR3 is CASSIGTPYSNQPQHF. The DNA for the CDR3 is TGTGCCAGCAGCATCGGGACACCTTATAGCAATCAGCCCCAGCATTTT. The rearrangement uses TRBV5-6 and TRBJ1-5, with D possibly being TRBD1 (6 bases). V lost 4 bases, J lost 0 bases, and 14 bases lay in between. Germline V gene data show CDR1 as SGHDT and CDR2 as YYEEEE. The CDR3 has 16 amino acids.

This clone was seen just once. This sequence joins TRBV2 and TRBJ1-4; TRBD1 agrees at 8 bases. Germline V gene lookup returns CDR1 SNHLY and CDR2 FYNNEI. V lost 5 bases and J lost 0; bases outside the gene matches: 5. This CDR3 has 16 residues. This CDR3 is CASSSQGGATNEKLFF. CDR3 DNA sequence: TGTGCCAGCAGTTCACAGGGGGGGGCAACTAATGAAAAACTGTTTTTT.

The chain couples TRBV13 to TRBJ2-5; tentatively, D is TRBD1 (6 bases). Trimming stripped 5 bases from V and 5 bases from J, with 18 bases between. Germline assignment: CDR1 PRHDT and CDR2 FYEKMQ (reference sequence). CDR3 size: 15 residues. The CDR3 DNA reads as TGTGCCAGCAGCCGGGACACCATGCGAATCGAGACCCAGTACTTC. Translation gives CASSRDTMRIETQYF.

This clone was detected only a few times. A junction boundary mismatches the germline segment, possibly from a read error. The chain uses TRBV10-3 and TRBJ1-4; D unresolved. Germline lookup yields CDR1 ENHRY and CDR2 SYGVKD. The CDR3 sequence is 14 residues long. CDR3: CASSLFPARSELFF. The CDR3 bases are TGTGCCAGCAGTTTATTCCCAGCTCGGTCAGAACTGTTTTTT.

The chain employs TRBV19 and TRBJ2-5, with 7 positions matching TRBD2. CDR1 is LNHDA and CDR2 is SQIVND in the germline V gene (reference sequence). V trimming: 3 bases; J trimming: 2 bases; junction bases outside the gene matches: 6. The CDR3 runs to 15 residues. CDR3 sequence: CASSIPGTIQETQYF. DNA of the CDR3: TGTGCCAGTAGTATCCCCGGGACTATACAAGAGACCCAGTACTTC.

V is TRBV7-3 and J is TRBJ1-1, with D hard to call. The CDR3 has 13 amino acids. Germline CDR1 reads SGHTA; CDR2 reads FQGTGA. The V end lost 4 bases, the J end lost 1 base, and 7 bases lay between the germline ends. CDR3 nucleotide sequence: TGTGCCAGCAGCTCCTCGGAGAACACTGAAGCTTTCTTT. Its translation: CASSSSENTEAFF.

The chain is built from TRBV27 and TRBJ2-7, with 11 nucleotides matching TRBD2. CDR1 MNHEY and CDR2 SMNVEV come from the germline V gene (reference sequence). This CDR3 contains 18 residues. V was pared by 5 bases and J by 1 base, with 13 bases of the junction left unmatched. The CDR3 loop is CASSPAGGSGRVSYEQYF. The CDR3 DNA sequence: TGTGCCAGCAGTCCCGCAGGGGGTAGCGGGAGGGTGTCCTACGAGCAGTACTTC.

CDR3 protein: CASSLAGQDTDTQYF. The CDR3 bases are TGTGCCAGCAGCTTAGCGGGACAAGACACAGATACGCAGTATTTT. The chain links TRBV7-9 to TRBJ2-3; weak D call: TRBD1 (6 bases). Germline V gene sequence: CDR1 SEHNR, CDR2 FQNEAQ (reference sequence). V dropped 0 bases and J dropped 2 bases, with 9 bases sitting between them. This CDR3 contains 15 residues.

The V and J genes are TRBV15 and TRBJ1-5; D is unclear. V was shortened by 1 base and J by 3 bases, with 7 bases between the two germline ends. The CDR3 totals 14 residues. Germline values: CDR1 LNHNV, CDR2 YYDKDF (reference sequence). The CDR3 loop is CATSRGQNNQPQHF. For the CDR3, the DNA is TGTGCCACCAGCAGAGGCCAGAACAATCAGCCCCAGCATTTT.

The chain uses TRBV7-2 and TRBJ1-1; 9 bases fit TRBD1. The CDR3 covers 14 residues. J lost 4 bases, V lost 4 bases, and 4 bases had no gene match. CDR1 is SGHTA and CDR2 is FQGNSA in the germline V gene. This CDR3 is CASSWTGDGTEAFF. DNA for the CDR3: TGTGCCAGCAGCTGGACAGGGGACGGCACTGAAGCTTTCTTT.

The chain couples TRBV7-9 to TRBJ2-3, with a weak D call TRBD1 (6 bases). Trimming cost V 1 base and J 0 bases, with 8 bases left between them. This CDR3 is 15 amino acids long. Germline lookup yields CDR1 SEHNR and CDR2 FQNEAQ (reference sequence). The CDR3 nucleotides are TGTGCCAGCAGCTTAGGGACAGCAAGCACAGATACGCAGTATTTT. It yields the protein CASSLGTASTDTQYF. The full variable domain, with the rest looked up from reference TRBV7-9 and TRBJ2-3, is DTGVSQNPRHKITKRGQNVTFRCDPISEHNRLYWYRQTLGQGPEFLTYFQNEAQLEKSRLLSDRFSAERPKGSFSTLEIQRTEQGDSAMYLCASSLGTASTDTQYFGPGTRLTVL.

As to this clone: In this CDR3 the conserved last residue, phenylalanine or tryptophan, is missing, so a read error is likely. The chain is built from TRBV5-1 and TRBJ1-2; no definite D call. The CDR3 runs to 14 residues. Looked up from germline, CDR1 is SGHRS and CDR2 is YFSETQ. V was trimmed by 0 bases and J by 2 bases, leaving 8 bases between them. As DNA, the CDR3 is TGCGCCAGCAGCTTGGGTTGGGAAAACTATGGCTACACCCTC. It yields the protein CASSLGWENYGYTL.